This T cell receptor beta chain was identified during a study of CD8 T cells in Susac syndrome. The V and J ends lost 0 bases and 5 bases respectively, with 17 bases between them. Germline lookup yields CDR1 DFQATT and CDR2 SNEGSKA (reference sequence). The CDR3 loop spans 16 amino acids. When the RNA was reverse transcribed, random hexamers were used with an input of about 0.5 to 1 ug. MiXCR, applied by TCRdb to the immunoSEQ multiplex PCR reads, yields one record per CDR3 protein. The sample carries about 300,000 distinct CDR3 sequences, around nine tenths recorded once. V gene TRBV20-1 combines with J gene TRBJ1-5, with a weak D call TRBD1 (5 bases). The sequence was obtained from a human donor with multiple sclerosis. Sequencing was done on a sample of CD8+ T cells from PBMCs. The CDR3 DNA is TGCAGTGCTAGAGATCTTGCAGGGTCGGACTATCAGCCCCAGCATTTT. Translation: CSARDLAGSDYQPQHF.